Listed below are T cell receptor beta chains from one sample, sequenced in a study of cytomegalovirus exposure and HLA in healthy donors. The assay was immunoSEQ multiplex PCR, and TCRdb's table has in-frame clones only and misses some. Here the sample spans more than 200,000 clones, 83% being singletons. The source material was PBMCs. These receptors were taken from a girl aged 10-17 years in good health and CMV-seronegative. Both conserved end residues are part of each CDR3. Each record gives: clone size, J gene, V gene, D gene, CDR3 protein, CDR3 DNA. The D gene is left open where the match is weak. For some rows the clone size is stated as once, few or many, or as a class when expanded; others skip it.

>-|TRBJ2-1|TRBV9|-
CASSADISSYNEQFF
TGTGCCAGCAGCGCCGACATAAGCTCCTACAATGAGCAGTTCTTC
>once|TRBJ1-1|TRBV7-3|-
CASSQAGGMNTEAFF
TGTGCCAGCAGCCAGGCGGGGGGAATGAACACTGAAGCTTTCTTT
>-|TRBJ2-2|TRBV4-3|-
CASSQDLLGLTDRANGELFF
TGCGCCAGCAGCCAAGATCTTCTAGGGTTGACAGACAGAGCAAACGGGGAGCTGTTTTTT
>-|TRBJ1-2|TRBV5-1|-
CASSLVGGAPQGYTF
TGCGCCAGCAGCTTGGTAGGGGGGGCTCCTCAAGGCTACACCTTC
>few|TRBJ1-1|TRBV6-5|-
CASSYSMGGDTEAFF
TGTGCCAGCAGTTACTCGATGGGGGGGGACACTGAAGCTTTCTTT
>-|TRBJ1-5|TRBV29-1|TRBD1
CSVGTGGNQPQHF
TGCAGCGTTGGTACAGGGGGCAATCAGCCCCAGCATTTT
>-|TRBJ1-2|TRBV30|-
CAWSPWAVGGYTF
TGTGCCTGGAGTCCTTGGGCTGTCGGTGGCTACACCTTC
>-|TRBJ1-1|TRBV7-2|-
CASSLGRGLAFF
TGTGCCAGCAGCTTAGGGCGGGGGTTAGCTTTCTTT
>-|TRBJ2-7|TRBV28|TRBD1
CASSSGQSYEQYF
TGTGCCAGCAGTTCGGGACAGTCTTACGAGCAGTACTTC
>-|TRBJ2-3|TRBV5-1|TRBD1
CASSLGQGRADTQYF
TGCGCCAGCAGCTTGGGACAGGGTAGGGCAGATACGCAGTATTTT
>-|TRBJ1-5|TRBV18|-
CASSPPGIGEGQPQHF
TGTGCCAGCTCACCACCCGGGATCGGGGAGGGTCAGCCCCAGCATTTT
>-|TRBJ2-1|TRBV5-4|TRBD2
CASSPLASGIYNEQFF
TGTGCCAGCAGCCCCTTAGCTAGCGGGATCTACAATGAGCAGTTCTTC
>-|TRBJ1-4|TRBV30|TRBD1
CAWNTQGAYGKLFF
TGTGCCTGGAACACACAGGGGGCGTACGGAAAACTGTTTTTT
>-|TRBJ1-1|TRBV6-5|-
CASRGAGQAVTEAFF
TGTGCCAGCAGAGGGGCGGGGCAGGCTGTCACTGAAGCTTTCTTT
>-|TRBJ1-4|TRBV27|-
CASSDIGGEKLFF
TGTGCCAGCAGTGATATCGGGGGTGAAAAACTGTTTTTT
>-|TRBJ1-1|TRBV14|-
CASSPLLWNTEAFF
TGTGCCAGCAGCCCCCTCCTTTGGAACACTGAAGCTTTCTTT
>-|TRBJ2-7|TRBV6-4|-
CASSPRGGMGSYEQYF
TGTGCCAGCAGTCCGCGGGGCGGGATGGGTTCCTACGAGCAGTACTTC
>-|TRBJ1-2|TRBV7-9|-
CASSLDSYGYTF
TGTGCCAGCAGCTTGGACAGCTATGGCTACACCTTC
>-|TRBJ1-1|TRBV7-3|-
CASSSSGVSTEAFF
TGTGCCAGCAGCTCCTCGGGGGTGAGCACTGAAGCTTTCTTT
>few|TRBJ2-1|TRBV6-5|-
CASMGGLIGEQFF
TGTGCCAGCATGGGCGGGCTGATAGGTGAGCAGTTCTTC
>-|TRBJ1-2|TRBV27|TRBD1
CASSSVNTGVYSGYTF
TGTGCCAGCAGTTCCGTCAACACAGGGGTTTACTCTGGCTACACCTTC
>-|TRBJ2-7|TRBV29-1|-
CSVGHPSSCEQYF
TGCAGCGTAGGACATCCCAGCTCCTGCGAGCAGTACTTC
>once|TRBJ2-1|TRBV9|TRBD2
CASSDGGGGRNEQFF
TGTGCCAGCAGCGACGGCGGGGGAGGGCGAAATGAGCAGTTCTTC
>-|TRBJ1-4|TRBV29-1|TRBD1
CSVIILGTGNEKLFF
TGCAGCGTTATAATCTTAGGGACAGGGAATGAAAAACTGTTTTTT
>-|TRBJ1-3|TRBV27|TRBD1
CASSSNRGSGNTIYF
TGTGCCAGCAGTTCAAACAGGGGATCAGGAAACACCATATATTTT
>-|TRBJ1-2|TRBV28|-
CASSSPQGQGTF
TGTGCCAGCAGTTCCCCACAGGGCCAGGGCACCTTC
>-|TRBJ2-1|TRBV7-2|TRBD2
CASSQLAGLGNEQFF
TGTGCCAGCAGCCAACTAGCGGGGTTGGGGAATGAGCAGTTCTTC
>-|TRBJ2-4|TRBV5-1|-
CASSPVTVAKNIQYF
TGCGCCAGCAGCCCAGTGACAGTAGCCAAAAACATTCAGTACTTC
>-|TRBJ1-5|TRBV5-5|TRBD1
CASSSDRVQPQHF
TGTGCCAGCAGTTCCGACAGGGTCCAGCCCCAGCATTTT
>-|TRBJ1-5|TRBV7-2|-
CASSFSQGNQPQHF
TGTGCCAGCAGCTTTTCACAGGGCAATCAGCCCCAGCATTTT
>-|TRBJ2-5|TRBV7-3|TRBD2
CASSPSSTLAGGTQYF
TGTGCCAGCAGCCCCTCGAGCACGCTAGCGGGTGGTACCCAGTACTTC
>few|TRBJ1-5|TRBV2|TRBD1
CASSEDRAGYNQPQHF
TGTGCCAGCAGCGAGGACAGGGCCGGGTACAATCAGCCCCAGCATTTT
>-|TRBJ2-7|TRBV19|-
CASSINAGLTYEQYF
TGTGCCAGTAGTATTAACGCAGGCTTAACCTACGAGCAGTACTTC
>-|TRBJ2-7|TRBV27|-
CAPYRDTYEQYF
TGTGCCCCTTACCGGGACACCTACGAGCAGTACTTC
>-|TRBJ2-7|TRBV30|-
CAWRQKGTSNYEQYF
TGTGCCTGGAGGCAAAAAGGGACTTCTAACTACGAGCAGTACTTC
>-|TRBJ2-4|TRBV27|TRBD1
CASKGTGDIQYF
TGTGCCAGCAAAGGGACAGGGGACATTCAGTACTTC
>-|TRBJ2-3|TRBV4-1|-
CASSSHPPPEASTDTQYF
TGCGCCAGCAGCTCGCACCCCCCTCCCGAGGCTAGCACAGATACGCAGTATTTT
>-|TRBJ2-7|TRBV6-5|-
CASSTAGTLYEQYF
TGTGCCAGCAGTACCGCCGGGACACTATACGAGCAGTACTTC
>-|TRBJ1-2|TRBV20-1|-
CSASKFDGYTF
TGCAGTGCTAGTAAATTCGATGGCTACACCTTC
>-|TRBJ1-6|TRBV10-2|-
CASSEQPTRAPLHF
TGCGCCAGCAGTGAACAGCCGACGAGGGCACCCCTCCACTTT
>-|TRBJ2-3|TRBV27|TRBD2
CASSLVALAGDPDTQYF
TGTGCCAGCAGTCTCGTCGCTCTAGCGGGAGACCCAGATACGCAGTATTTT
>-|TRBJ2-7|TRBV6-5|-
CASSYRGSSYEQYF
TGTGCCAGCAGTTACAGAGGAAGCTCCTACGAGCAGTACTTC
>few|TRBJ2-1|TRBV15|-
CATSSVVSDTYNEQFF
TGTGCCACCAGCAGTGTTGTAAGCGATACCTACAATGAGCAGTTCTTC